Below are 24 T cell receptor beta chains sequenced from a single sample in a study of cytomegalovirus exposure and HLA in healthy donors. Use of 60 Vbeta and 13 Jbeta primers characterized the PCR. Method: immunoSEQ multiplex PCR; TCRdb's copy keeps in-frame clones and lacks some. This sample has roughly 130,000 clones, with 76% found just once. The sample consisted of PBMCs. These TCRs come from a man in his forties or fifties in good health and CMV-seronegative.

This chain uses TRBV6-5 with TRBJ2-2; no clear D. The CDR3 is 12 amino acids. V lost 2 bases and J 7 bases, leaving 5 bases between the germline ends. Germline-derived CDR1 and CDR2 are MNHEY and SVGAGI. The CDR3 protein is CASSYVHGELFF. The CDR3 DNA is TGTGCCAGCAGTTACGTACACGGGGAGCTGTTTTTT.

The rearrangement links TRBV6-5 to TRBJ1-5; D unclear. This CDR3 spans 14 amino acids. V was trimmed by 6 bases and J by 9 bases, leaving 18 bases between them. Germline V CDR1 and CDR2: MNHEY, SVGAGI. As DNA, the CDR3 is TGTGCCAGCAGCCCCTCGACGGGTATATGGCCCCAGCATTTT. It specifies CASSPSTGIWPQHF.

This chain uses TRBV28 with TRBJ1-5; possible D gene TRBD1, 5 bases. CDR1 and CDR2 from the germline V gene are MDHEN and SYDVKM. Trimming cost V 10 bases and J 2 bases, with 15 bases left between them. The CDR3 length is 14 residues. DNA of the CDR3: TGTGCCATCCCCGGGGGAGGGGGCAATCAGCCCCAGCATTTT. Protein: CAIPGGGGNQPQHF.

The J gene is TRBJ2-5, the V gene TRBV7-9, with TRBD1 matching 8 bases. The CDR3 length is 15 residues. V was pared by 7 bases and J by 5 bases, with 12 bases of the junction left unmatched. The V gene's germline CDR1 is SEHNR and CDR2 FQNEAQ (reference sequence). CDR3 in amino acids: CASITDRGGSETQYF. CDR3 nucleotides: TGTGCCAGCATAACCGACAGGGGAGGTAGTGAGACCCAGTACTTC.

The chain has TRBV30 and TRBJ2-1; TRBD2 agrees at 9 bases. From germline, CDR1 is GTSNPN and CDR2 SVGIG (reference sequence). Losses at the gene ends were 4 bases for V and 4 bases for J; bases not matched to a gene: 5. This CDR3 has 14 amino acids. The DNA of the CDR3 is TGTGCCTGGATGCGGGGGGGGCGATACAATGAGCAGTTCTTC. Residues: CAWMRGGRYNEQFF.

The chain recombines TRBV5-4 with TRBJ2-1; 8 bases line up with TRBD2. Trimming took 2 bases from V and 2 from J; bases not matched to a gene: 9. The CDR3 has 17 residues. Germline V gene data show CDR1 as SGHNT and CDR2 as YYREEE (reference sequence). As DNA, the CDR3 is TGTGCCAGCAGCTTCGGCGGGGGGTCCTCTACCTACAATGAGCAGTTCTTC. It is translated as CASSFGGGSSTYNEQFF.

The V and J genes are TRBV4-1 and TRBJ2-1, with D possibly matching TRBD2 (5 bases). V gave up 3 bases and J gave up 3 bases, with 12 bases separating them. The CDR3 runs to 15 residues. Germline V gene data show CDR1 as MGHRA and CDR2 as YSYEKL. CDR3 coding DNA: TGCGCCAGCAGCCAGGGCCTAGCTGACTACAATGAGCAGTTCTTC. As protein: CASSQGLADYNEQFF.

The chain has TRBV14 and TRBJ1-4; no definite D call. Germline V gene lookup returns CDR1 SGHDN and CDR2 FVKESK. The CDR3 loop spans 15 amino acids. The ends were cut back, 1 base at V and 5 bases at J, with 11 bases in the middle. In DNA, the CDR3 is TGTGCCAGCAGCCAAGTACCATCGGGGAATGAAAAACTGTTTTTT. Protein: CASSQVPSGNEKLFF.

The chain uses TRBV19 and TRBJ2-3, with 8 bases that match TRBD2. Germline V gene lookup returns CDR1 LNHDA and CDR2 SQIVND (reference sequence). V shed 7 bases and J 1 base; nucleotides not matched to a gene: 4. CDR3 size: 14 residues. In nucleotides, the CDR3 is TGTGCCAGTACCGCCGGGGGGGGCACAGATACGCAGTATTTT. It encodes CASTAGGGTDTQYF.

About this clone: The junction and the germline gene differ at one end; a read error may be behind it. The V and J genes are TRBV7-9 and TRBJ2-7; 9 bases align to TRBD2. This CDR3 comprises 16 residues. CDR1 is SEHNR, CDR2 FQNEAQ, per germline (reference sequence). CDR3 sequence: CSSSLGPAGGSYEQYF. CDR3 coding DNA: TGTTCCAGCAGCTTAGGGCCAGCGGGGGGTTCCTACGAGCAGTACTTC.

The chain has TRBV11-2 and TRBJ2-5; D might be TRBD2 (6 bases). CDR1 is SGHAT and CDR2 is FQNNGV in the germline V gene. V lost 1 base and J 0 bases, leaving 9 bases between the germline ends. The CDR3 is 15 residues long. CDR3 coding DNA: TGTGCCAGCAGCTTAGTCCGGGACTACCAAGAGACCCAGTACTTC. It specifies CASSLVRDYQETQYF.

DNA of the CDR3: TGTGCCAGCAGCAAAAGGCGGAAAGGAGACACCGGGGAGCTGTTTTTT. Translating gives CASSKRRKGDTGELFF. J is TRBJ2-2 and V is TRBV21-1; the table calls TRBD2, which could not be checked here. TRBV21-1 is a pseudogene segment. This CDR3 comprises 16 residues.

The chain links TRBV5-1 to TRBJ2-5; 13 nucleotides match TRBD2. The germline gives CDR1 SGHRS, CDR2 YFSETQ. This CDR3 comprises 16 residues. Trimming removed 0 bases from V and 1 base from J; junction bases left unmatched: 0. The CDR3 bases are TGCGCCAGCAGCTTGGGGACTAGCGGGGGCCAAGAGACCCAGTACTTC. This codes for CASSLGTSGGQETQYF.

The gene calls are TRBV25-1 and TRBJ2-5; D unresolved. With 4 bases removed from V and 5 bases from J, the gap between germline ends came to 5 bases. The germline gives CDR1 MGHDK, CDR2 SYGVNS. This CDR3 has 11 residues. As DNA, the CDR3 is TGTGCCAGCAGTGTCCGTGAGACCCAGTACTTC. This sequence encodes CASSVRETQYF.

This clone rates as medium-sized. This chain connects TRBV4-3 to TRBJ2-3; TRBD2 matches at 13 bases. Germline lookup yields CDR1 LGHNA and CDR2 YSLEER. The CDR3 runs 16 residues. V shed 0 bases, J shed 4 bases, and the junction held 1 base outside the gene matches. The chain's CDR3 is CASSQELAGGPDTQYF. The CDR3 DNA reads TGCGCCAGCAGCCAAGAACTAGCGGGGGGGCCAGATACGCAGTATTTT.

This chain uses TRBV2 with TRBJ2-3, with 7 bases aligning to TRBD1. The J segment lost 5 bases and the V segment lost 5 bases, leaving 10 bases of the junction unmatched. Germline assignment: CDR1 SNHLY and CDR2 FYNNEI. The CDR3 is 15 residues long. The CDR3 protein is CASSSSRGLGDTQYF. The CDR3 nucleotides read TGTGCCAGCAGTTCCTCTAGGGGGCTCGGAGATACGCAGTATTTT.

This clone was detected once. Its ends do not fully match the called genes, so a read error is possible. J is TRBJ2-7 and V is TRBV7-9; TRBD2 is a possible D gene (6 bases). CDR3 length: 19 residues. Germline CDR1 is SEHNR and CDR2 is FQNEAQ (reference sequence). CDR3: CSSSLFIGWRGDSPQEQYF. The CDR3 DNA is TGTTCCAGCAGCTTATTCATAGGTTGGAGGGGCGACTCACCCCAAGAGCAGTACTTC.

The rearrangement joins TRBV28 to TRBJ2-1, with 8 bases identical to TRBD1. CDR3 length: 16 residues. CDR1 MDHEN and CDR2 SYDVKM come from the germline V gene. Trimming at V came to 7 bases and at J to 4 bases, leaving 12 bases not matched to a gene. CDR3 protein: CASTPSGTGTYNEQFF. In DNA form, the CDR3 reads TGTGCCAGCACTCCATCCGGGACAGGTACTTACAATGAGCAGTTCTTC.

CDR3 loop: CASSGGVSATADTQYF. In DNA, the CDR3 is TGTGCCAGCAGCGGCGGGGTCTCCGCCACGGCAGATACGCAGTATTTT. This chain links TRBV5-6 with TRBJ2-3; D may be TRBD2 (6 bases). There are 16 residues in the CDR3. V lost 4 bases to trimming and J lost 4 bases, with 19 bases between them. Germline V gives CDR1 SGHDT, CDR2 YYEEEE.

The chain uses TRBV10-1 and TRBJ2-3, with TRBD2 matching 8 bases. The V gene end was trimmed by 3 bases and the J gene end by 6 bases; junction bases not matched to a gene: 8. Germline V lookup: CDR1 WNHNN, CDR2 SYGVQD (reference sequence). CDR3 length: 15 residues. The chain's CDR3 is CASSDSGGPGDTQYF. For the CDR3, the DNA is TGCGCCAGCAGTGATTCGGGAGGGCCGGGGGATACGCAGTATTTT.

The chain recombines TRBV5-1 with TRBJ2-3; D unclear. This CDR3 comprises 14 residues. The germline CDR1 and CDR2 sequences are SGHRS and YFSETQ. Trimming took off 1 base at V and 2 bases at J, with 8 bases between the two ends. The CDR3: CASSLTVFTDTQYF. The CDR3 DNA follows: TGCGCCAGCAGCTTGACAGTCTTCACAGATACGCAGTATTTT.

The V call is TRBV27, the J call TRBJ1-1; weak D call: TRBD1 (6 bases). CDR3 length: 15 residues. From germline, CDR1 is MNHEY and CDR2 SMNVEV (reference sequence). V was pared by 2 bases and J by 3 bases, with 13 bases between. The CDR3 DNA sequence: TGTGCCAGCAGTTTAATCAGGGGACGGTACACTGAAGCTTTCTTT. Translation gives CASSLIRGRYTEAFF.

This chain connects TRBV27 to TRBJ2-3, with TRBD1 as a possible D gene (5 bases). Trimming stripped 7 bases from V and 3 bases from J, with 11 bases between. The CDR3 covers 13 residues. Germline loops: CDR1 MNHEY, CDR2 SMNVEV (reference sequence). The CDR3 sequence is CASMAKGTDTQYF. The CDR3 region has the DNA TGTGCCAGCATGGCAAAGGGGACAGATACGCAGTATTTT.

The V gene is TRBV27, the J gene TRBJ2-5, with D possibly TRBD2 on 5 matching bases. Germline V gene sequence: CDR1 MNHEY, CDR2 SMNVEV (reference sequence). The CDR3 sequence is 15 residues long. V was trimmed by 6 bases and J by 2 bases, leaving 16 bases between them. The chain's CDR3 is CASRMLTRAQETQYF. The CDR3 DNA is TGTGCCAGCAGGATGCTGACGAGGGCGCAAGAGACCCAGTACTTC.